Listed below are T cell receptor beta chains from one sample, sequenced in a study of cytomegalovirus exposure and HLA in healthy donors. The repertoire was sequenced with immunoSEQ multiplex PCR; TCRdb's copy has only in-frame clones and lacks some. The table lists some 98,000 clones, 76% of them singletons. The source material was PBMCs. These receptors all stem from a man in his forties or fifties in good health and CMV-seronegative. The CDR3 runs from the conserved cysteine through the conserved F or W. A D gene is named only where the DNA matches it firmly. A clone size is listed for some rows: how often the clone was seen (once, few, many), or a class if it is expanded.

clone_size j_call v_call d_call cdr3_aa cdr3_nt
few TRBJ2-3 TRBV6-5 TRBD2 CASSLGGGRGTQYF TGTGCCAGCAGTCTCGGGGGGGGCAGGGGTACGCAGTATTTT
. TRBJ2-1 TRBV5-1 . CASSLAQASYNEQFF TGCGCCAGCAGCTTGGCTCAGGCCTCCTACAATGAGCAGTTCTTC
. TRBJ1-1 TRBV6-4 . CASSEGEQNTEAFF TGTGCCAGCAGTGAGGGAGAACAGAACACTGAAGCTTTCTTT
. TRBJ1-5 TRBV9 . CASSAGVGSNQPQHF TGTGCCAGCAGCGCCGGGGTCGGTAGCAATCAGCCCCAGCATTTT
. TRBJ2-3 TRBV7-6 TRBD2 CASSLRGAGGTDTQYF TGTGCCAGCAGCTTACGGGGTGCGGGAGGCACAGATACGCAGTATTTT
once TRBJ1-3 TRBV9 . CASSVDTGGTAGNTIYF TGTGCCAGCAGCGTAGATACGGGGGGGACCGCTGGAAACACCATATATTTT
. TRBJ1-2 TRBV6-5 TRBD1 CASSSGGNGYTF TGTGCCAGCAGTTCAGGGGGCAATGGCTACACCTTC
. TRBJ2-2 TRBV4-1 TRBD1 CASSNQPGTGAFTGELFF TGCGCCAGCAGCAACCAACCCGGGACAGGGGCCTTCACCGGGGAGCTGTTTTTT
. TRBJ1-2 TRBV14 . CASAEGSVGDGYTF TGTGCCAGCGCGGAAGGGAGCGTCGGGGATGGCTACACCTTC
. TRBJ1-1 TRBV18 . CASSPITRNTEAFF TGTGCCAGCTCACCAATTACCAGGAACACTGAAGCTTTCTTT
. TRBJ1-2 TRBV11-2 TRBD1 CASSRDSRYGYTF TGTGCCAGCAGCCGGGACAGCCGCTATGGCTACACCTTC
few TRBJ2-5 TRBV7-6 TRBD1 CASSSLGQGRGETQYF TGTGCCAGCAGCTCGCTAGGACAGGGGAGGGGAGAGACCCAGTACTTC
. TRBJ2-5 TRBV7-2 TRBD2 CASSLGLAGGQETQYF TGTGCCAGCAGCTTAGGACTAGCGGGGGGGCAAGAGACCCAGTACTTC
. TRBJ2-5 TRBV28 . CASISAAGGQETQYF TGTGCCAGCATATCGGCAGCCGGAGGACAAGAGACCCAGTACTTC
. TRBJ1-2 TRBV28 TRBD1 CACRGQGANYGYTF TGTGCCTGTAGGGGACAGGGGGCAAACTATGGCTACACCTTC
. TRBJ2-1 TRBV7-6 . CASSPDWGGGDEQFF TGTGCCAGCAGCCCGGACTGGGGAGGCGGCGATGAGCAGTTCTTC
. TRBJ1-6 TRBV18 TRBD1 CASSSDRIDSPLHF TGTGCCAGCTCATCGGACAGGATCGATTCACCCCTCCACTTT
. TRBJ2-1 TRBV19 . CASSILREQFF TGTGCCAGTAGTATTCTGAGGGAGCAGTTCTTC
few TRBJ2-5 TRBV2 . CASSVLGGSQETQYF TGTGCCAGCAGTGTCCTGGGGGGTAGCCAAGAGACCCAGTACTTC
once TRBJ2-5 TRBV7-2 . CANSLARGSTETQYF TGTGCCAACAGCTTAGCGAGAGGGTCGACGGAGACCCAGTACTTC
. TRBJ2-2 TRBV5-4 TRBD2 CASRLAGNTGELFF TGTGCCAGCCGATTAGCGGGGAACACCGGGGAGCTGTTTTTT
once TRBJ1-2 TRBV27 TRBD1 CASSWSGGAGYGYTF TGTGCCAGCAGTTGGTCAGGGGGCGCGGGGTATGGCTACACCTTC
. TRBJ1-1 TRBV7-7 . CASSSSEGAEAFF TGTGCCAGCAGCTCTAGCGAGGGCGCTGAAGCTTTCTTT
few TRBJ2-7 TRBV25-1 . CASSVRDSRSYEQYF TGTGCCAGCAGTGTCAGGGACTCCCGATCCTACGAGCAGTACTTC
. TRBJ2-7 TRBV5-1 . CASSQRTSNTEQYF TGCGCCAGCAGTCAGAGGACTTCGAACACAGAGCAGTACTTC
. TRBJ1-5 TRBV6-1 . CASSLQGSSNQPQHF TGTGCCAGCAGTTTACAGGGTAGTAGCAATCAGCCCCAGCATTTT
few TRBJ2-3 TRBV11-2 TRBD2 CASNRLAGGPGLTDTQYF TGTGCCAGCAACCGACTAGCGGGAGGCCCCGGCTTAACAGATACGCAGTATTTT
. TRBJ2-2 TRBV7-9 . CSSSPLGGRPNTGELFF TGTTCCAGCAGCCCTCTCGGAGGCAGACCGAACACCGGGGAGCTGTTTTTT
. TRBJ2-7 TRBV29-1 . CSVEVALHEQYF TGCAGCGTTGAGGTGGCTCTCCACGAGCAGTACTTC
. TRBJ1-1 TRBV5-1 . CASSPREGGATEAFF TGCGCCAGCAGCCCCCGGGAGGGCGGAGCCACTGAAGCTTTCTTT
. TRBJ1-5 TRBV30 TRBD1 CAWSVTGVIGGNQPQHF TGTGCCTGGAGTGTGACAGGGGTTATAGGTGGCAATCAGCCCCAGCATTTT
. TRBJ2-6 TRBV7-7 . CASSLNGISGANVLTF TGTGCCAGCAGCTTAAACGGGATCTCTGGGGCCAACGTCCTGACTTTC
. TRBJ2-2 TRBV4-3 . CASSQGRALRAGELFF TGCGCCAGCAGCCAAGGGAGGGCTTTAAGAGCCGGGGAGCTGTTTTTT
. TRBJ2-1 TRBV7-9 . CSSSRLVALGNEQFF TGTTCCAGCAGCCGACTAGTTGCGTTAGGCAATGAGCAGTTCTTC
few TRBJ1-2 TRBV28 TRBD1 CASSSSGTGGAYNGYTF TGTGCCAGCAGTTCCTCCGGGACAGGGGGCGCGTATAATGGCTACACCTTC
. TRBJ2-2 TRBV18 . CASSPRSQGGTGELFF TGTGCCAGCTCACCACGCAGCCAGGGGGGAACCGGGGAGCTGTTTTTT
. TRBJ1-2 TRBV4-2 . CASSQALYGYTF TGTGCCAGCAGCCAAGCCCTCTATGGCTACACCTTC
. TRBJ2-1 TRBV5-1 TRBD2 CASSPGLAGPITNEQFF TGCGCCAGCAGCCCGGGACTAGCGGGGCCCATTACTAATGAGCAGTTCTTC
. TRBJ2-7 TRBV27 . CASSGLPPGYEQYF TGTGCCAGCTCGGGACTGCCTCCGGGGTACGAGCAGTACTTC
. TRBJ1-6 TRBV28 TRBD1 CASQGQGNSPLHF TGTGCCAGCCAGGGACAGGGGAATTCACCCCTCCACTTT
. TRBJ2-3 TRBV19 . CASSGRRVGTDTQYF TGTGCCAGTAGTGGTCGCAGGGTCGGCACAGATACGCAGTATTTT
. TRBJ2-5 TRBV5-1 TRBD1 CASSSVRDSEETQYF TGCGCCAGCAGCTCCGTACGGGACAGCGAAGAGACCCAGTACTTC
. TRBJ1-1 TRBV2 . CASSQDRNTEAFF TGTGCCAGCAGTCAAGACAGGAACACTGAAGCTTTCTTT
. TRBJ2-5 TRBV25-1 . CASSEFRRGQETQYF TGTGCCAGCAGTGAATTCCGGCGCGGGCAAGAGACCCAGTACTTC
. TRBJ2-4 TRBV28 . CASSLFLMGSNIQYF TGTGCCAGCAGTTTATTTCTTATGGGCTCAAACATTCAGTACTTC
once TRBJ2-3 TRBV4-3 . CASSQDLGAGTQYF TGCGCCAGCAGCCAAGATTTGGGGGCAGGTACGCAGTATTTT
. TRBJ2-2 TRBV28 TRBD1 CASRPPGQGNAGELFF TGTGCCAGCAGGCCCCCGGGACAGGGTAATGCCGGGGAGCTGTTTTTT
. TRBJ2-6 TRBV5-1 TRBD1 CASSSNSGTGRSGANVLTF TGCGCCAGCAGCTCCAACTCCGGGACAGGGAGGTCTGGGGCCAACGTCCTGACTTTC
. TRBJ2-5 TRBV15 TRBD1 CATSRRTGGGSGWGETQYF TGTGCCACCAGCAGGCGCACAGGGGGCGGTTCGGGGTGGGGGGAGACCCAGTACTTC
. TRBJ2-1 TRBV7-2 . CASSQNPTSYNEQFF TGTGCCAGCAGCCAAAACCCGACTAGTTACAATGAGCAGTTCTTC
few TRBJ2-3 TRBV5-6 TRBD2 CASSGTSGHTDTQYF TGTGCCAGCAGCGGAACTAGCGGACACACAGATACGCAGTATTTT
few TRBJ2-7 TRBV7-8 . CARSLAWEARTYEQYF TGTGCCCGCAGCTTAGCCTGGGAGGCTAGGACCTACGAGCAGTACTTC
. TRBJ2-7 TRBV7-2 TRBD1 CASSLGGLGTGSSYEQYF TGTGCCAGCAGCTTAGGGGGTTTGGGGACAGGGAGCTCCTACGAGCAGTACTTC
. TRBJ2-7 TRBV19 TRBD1 CASSPGGWYEQYF TGTGCCAGTAGTCCAGGGGGATGGTACGAGCAGTACTTC
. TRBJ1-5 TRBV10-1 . CASSESGENQPQHF TGCGCCAGCAGTGAGTCGGGAGAAAATCAGCCCCAGCATTTT
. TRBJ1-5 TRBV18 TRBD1 CASSPGTGLQPQHF TGTGCCAGCTCACCCGGGACAGGGCTTCAGCCCCAGCATTTT
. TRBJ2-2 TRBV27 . CASSFYTGELFF TGTGCCAGCAGTTTCTACACCGGGGAGCTGTTTTTT